This TCR beta chain was obtained from a study of graft-versus-host responses after intestinal transplantation. About the research overall: Among the recipients, transplants were multivisceral, liver-intestinal, or isolated intestinal. Anti-thymocyte globulin induction, then tacrolimus and steroids for about three years, went to all recipients.

As to this clone: Its specificity is not known.

Per the germline V gene, CDR1 is MNHNS and CDR2 is SASEGT. The V gene end was trimmed by 3 bases and the J gene end by 1 base; junction bases not matched to a gene: 10. The CDR3 length is 17 residues. Method: immunoSEQ multiplex PCR; TCRdb's copy keeps in-frame clones and lacks some. The table shows almost 40,000 clones, with more than 90% occurring only once. This specimen consisted of unstimulated CD8+ T cells sorted from spleen or lymph node cells, obtained before transplant. J is TRBJ2-7 and V is TRBV6-1; 9 nucleotides agree with TRBD1. The receptor's source is a human donor who was the organ donor for an intestinal transplant. The DNA of the CDR3 is TGTGCCAGCAGTGATCCCCTGGGACAGGGTCTATCCTACGAGCAGTACTTC. Translating it yields CASSDPLGQGLSYEQYF.